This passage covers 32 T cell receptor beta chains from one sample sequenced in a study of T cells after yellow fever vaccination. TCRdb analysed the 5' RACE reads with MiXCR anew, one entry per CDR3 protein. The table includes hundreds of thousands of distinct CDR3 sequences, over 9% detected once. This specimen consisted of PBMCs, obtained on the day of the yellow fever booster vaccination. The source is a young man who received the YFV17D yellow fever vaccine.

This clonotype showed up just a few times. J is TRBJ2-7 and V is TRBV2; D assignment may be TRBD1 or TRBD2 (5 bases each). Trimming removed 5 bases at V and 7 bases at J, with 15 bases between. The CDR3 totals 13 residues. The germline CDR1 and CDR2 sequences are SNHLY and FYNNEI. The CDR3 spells CASSPGRSGEQYF. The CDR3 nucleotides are TGTGCCAGCAGTCCGGGACGTTCGGGAGAGCAGTACTTC.

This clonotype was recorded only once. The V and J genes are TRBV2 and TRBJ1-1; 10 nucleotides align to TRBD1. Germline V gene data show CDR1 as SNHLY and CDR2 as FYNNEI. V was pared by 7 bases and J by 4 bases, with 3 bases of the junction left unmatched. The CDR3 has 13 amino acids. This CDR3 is CASKWTGGTEAFF. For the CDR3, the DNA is TGTGCCAGCAAATGGACAGGGGGCACTGAAGCTTTCTTT.

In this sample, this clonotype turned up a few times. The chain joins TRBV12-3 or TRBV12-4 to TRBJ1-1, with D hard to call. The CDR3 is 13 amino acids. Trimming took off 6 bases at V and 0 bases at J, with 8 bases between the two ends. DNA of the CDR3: TGTGCCAGCAGGCAATACATGAACACTGAAGCTTTCTTT. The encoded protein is CASRQYMNTEAFF.

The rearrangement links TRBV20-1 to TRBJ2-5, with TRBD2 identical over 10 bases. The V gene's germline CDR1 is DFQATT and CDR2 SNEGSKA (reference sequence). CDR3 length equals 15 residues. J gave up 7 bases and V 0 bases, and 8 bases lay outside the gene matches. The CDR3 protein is CSARDEASGSGTQYF. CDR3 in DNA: TGCAGTGCTAGAGATGAGGCTAGCGGGAGTGGGACCCAGTACTTC.

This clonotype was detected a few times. CDR3 sequence: CASSYSQTYEQYF. CDR3 bases: TGTGCCAGCAGTTACTCCCAGACCTACGAGCAGTACTTC. This chain uses TRBV6-6 with TRBJ2-7; the D is unclear. V lost 0 bases, J lost 2 bases, and 5 bases lay in between. The germline V gene has CDR1 MNHNY and CDR2 SVGAGI (reference sequence). The CDR3 is made up of 13 amino acids.

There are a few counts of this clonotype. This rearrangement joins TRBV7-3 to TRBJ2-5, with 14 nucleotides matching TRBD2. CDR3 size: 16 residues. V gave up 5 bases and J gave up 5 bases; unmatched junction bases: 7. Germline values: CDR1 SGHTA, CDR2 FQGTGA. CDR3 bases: TGTGCCAGCAGCCCCGGGACTAGCGGGAGTTTTGAGACCCAGTACTTC. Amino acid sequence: CASSPGTSGSFETQYF.

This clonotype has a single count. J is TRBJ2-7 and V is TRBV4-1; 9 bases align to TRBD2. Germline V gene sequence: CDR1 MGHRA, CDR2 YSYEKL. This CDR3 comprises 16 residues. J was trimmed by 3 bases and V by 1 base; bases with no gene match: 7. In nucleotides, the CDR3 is TGCGCCAGCAGCCAAGGGCTGACTAGCGGAGACTACGAGCAGTACTTC. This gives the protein CASSQGLTSGDYEQYF.

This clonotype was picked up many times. CDR3 sequence reads: CSAPKTGDYNEQFF. The CDR3 DNA reads TGCAGTGCCCCAAAGACAGGGGACTACAATGAGCAGTTCTTC. J is TRBJ2-1 and V is TRBV20-1, with 8 bases fitting TRBD1. CDR3 length: 14 amino acids. J was trimmed by 3 bases and V by 6 bases; bases with no gene match: 7. Germline CDR1 is DFQATT and CDR2 is SNEGSKA (reference sequence).

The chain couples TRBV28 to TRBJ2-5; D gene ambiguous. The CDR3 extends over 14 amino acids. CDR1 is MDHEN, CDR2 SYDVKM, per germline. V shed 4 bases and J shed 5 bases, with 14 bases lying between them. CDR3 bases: TGTGCCAGCAGTTCCCCTTTTTGGGCGGAGACCCAGTACTTC. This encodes CASSSPFWAETQYF.

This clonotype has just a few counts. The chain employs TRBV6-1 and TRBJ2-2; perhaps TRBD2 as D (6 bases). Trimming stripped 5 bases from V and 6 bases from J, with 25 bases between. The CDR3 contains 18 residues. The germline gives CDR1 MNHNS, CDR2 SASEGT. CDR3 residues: CASSPSGAGRGSAGELFF. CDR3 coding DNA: TGTGCCAGCAGTCCCTCAGGCGCGGGGCGCGGATCCGCCGGGGAGCTGTTTTTT.

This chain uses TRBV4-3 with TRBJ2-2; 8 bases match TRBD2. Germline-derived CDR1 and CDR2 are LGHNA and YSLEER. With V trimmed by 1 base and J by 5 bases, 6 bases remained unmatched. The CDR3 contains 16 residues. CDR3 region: CASSQGAGGATGELFF. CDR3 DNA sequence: TGCGCCAGCAGCCAAGGGGCGGGGGGCGCAACCGGGGAGCTGTTTTTT.

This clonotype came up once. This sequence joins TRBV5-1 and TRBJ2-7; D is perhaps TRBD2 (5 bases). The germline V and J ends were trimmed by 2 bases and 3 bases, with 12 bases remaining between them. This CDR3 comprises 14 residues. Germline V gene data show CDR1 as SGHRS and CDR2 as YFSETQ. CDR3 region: CASSFSSGNYEQYF. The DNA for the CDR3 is TGCGCCAGCAGCTTTTCCAGCGGAAACTACGAGCAGTACTTC.

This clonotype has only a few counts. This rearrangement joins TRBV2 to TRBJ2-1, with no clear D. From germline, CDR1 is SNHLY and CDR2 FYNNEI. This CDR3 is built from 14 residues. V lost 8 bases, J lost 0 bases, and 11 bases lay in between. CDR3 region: CASAPGSSYNEQFF. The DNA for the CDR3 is TGTGCCAGCGCCCCGGGTTCCTCCTACAATGAGCAGTTCTTC.

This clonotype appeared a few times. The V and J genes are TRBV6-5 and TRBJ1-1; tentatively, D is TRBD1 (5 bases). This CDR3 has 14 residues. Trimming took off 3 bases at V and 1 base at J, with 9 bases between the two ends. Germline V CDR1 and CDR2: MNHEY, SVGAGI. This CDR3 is CASSYRGGNTEAFF. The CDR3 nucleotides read TGTGCCAGCAGTTATCGGGGGGGGAACACTGAAGCTTTCTTT.

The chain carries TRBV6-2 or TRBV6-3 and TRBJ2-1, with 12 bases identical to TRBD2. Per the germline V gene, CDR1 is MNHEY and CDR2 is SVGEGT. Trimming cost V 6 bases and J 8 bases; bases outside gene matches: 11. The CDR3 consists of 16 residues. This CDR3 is CASSNRRLAGGDEQFF. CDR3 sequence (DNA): TGTGCCAGCAGCAATAGGCGTCTAGCGGGAGGGGATGAGCAGTTCTTC.

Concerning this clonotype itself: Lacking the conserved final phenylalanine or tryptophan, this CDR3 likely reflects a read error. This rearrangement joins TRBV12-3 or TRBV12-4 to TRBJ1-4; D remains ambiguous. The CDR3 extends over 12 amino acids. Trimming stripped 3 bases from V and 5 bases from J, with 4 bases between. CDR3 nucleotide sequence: TGTGCCAGCAGTTTGGACAATGAAAAACTGTTTTCT. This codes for CASSLDNEKLFS.

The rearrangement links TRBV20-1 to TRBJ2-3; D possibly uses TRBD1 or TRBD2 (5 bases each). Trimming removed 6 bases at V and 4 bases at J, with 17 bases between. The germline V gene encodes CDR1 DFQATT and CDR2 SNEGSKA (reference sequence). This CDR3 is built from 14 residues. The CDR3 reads CSASARRGADTQYF. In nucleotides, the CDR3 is TGCAGTGCCTCAGCCCGTCGGGGCGCAGATACGCAGTATTTT.

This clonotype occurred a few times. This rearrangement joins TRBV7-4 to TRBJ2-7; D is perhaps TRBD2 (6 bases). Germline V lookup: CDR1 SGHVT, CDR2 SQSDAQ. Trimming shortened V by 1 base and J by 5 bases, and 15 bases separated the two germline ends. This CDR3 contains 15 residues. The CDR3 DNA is TGTGCCAGCAGCTTAGAGATTAGCGGTGAACACGAGCAGTACTTC. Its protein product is CASSLEISGEHEQYF.

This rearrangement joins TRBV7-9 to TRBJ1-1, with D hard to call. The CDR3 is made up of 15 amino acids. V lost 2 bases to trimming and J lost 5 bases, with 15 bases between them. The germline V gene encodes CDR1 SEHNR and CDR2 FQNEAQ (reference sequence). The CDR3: CASSLTASAGTEAFF. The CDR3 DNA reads TGTGCCAGCAGCTTAACCGCCTCGGCGGGGACTGAAGCTTTCTTT.

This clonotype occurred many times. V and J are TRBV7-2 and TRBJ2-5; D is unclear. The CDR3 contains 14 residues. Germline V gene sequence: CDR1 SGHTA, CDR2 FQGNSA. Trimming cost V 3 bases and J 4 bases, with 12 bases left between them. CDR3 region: CASSFSPGGETQYF. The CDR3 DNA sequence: TGTGCCAGCAGCTTTTCCCCGGGCGGAGAGACCCAGTACTTC.

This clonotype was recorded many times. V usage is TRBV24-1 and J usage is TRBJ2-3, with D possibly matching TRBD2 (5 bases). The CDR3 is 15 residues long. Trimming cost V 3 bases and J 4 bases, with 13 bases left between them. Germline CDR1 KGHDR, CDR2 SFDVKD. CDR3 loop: CATSDVGSTSDTQYF. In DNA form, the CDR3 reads TGTGCCACCAGTGATGTTGGGAGTACCTCAGATACGCAGTATTTT.

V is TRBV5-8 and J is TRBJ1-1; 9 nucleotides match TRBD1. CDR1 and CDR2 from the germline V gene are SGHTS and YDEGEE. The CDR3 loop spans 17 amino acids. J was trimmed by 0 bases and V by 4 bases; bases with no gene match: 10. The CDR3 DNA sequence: TGTGCCAGCAGCCTTTGGACAGGGGTTGATTTGAACACTGAAGCTTTCTTT. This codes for CASSLWTGVDLNTEAFF. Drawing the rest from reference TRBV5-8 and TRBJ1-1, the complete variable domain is EAGVTQSPTHLIKTRGQQATLRCSPISGHTSVYWYQQALGLGLQFLLWYDEGEERNRGNFPPRFSGRQFPNYSSELNVNALELEDSALYLCASSLWTGVDLNTEAFFGQGTRLTVV.

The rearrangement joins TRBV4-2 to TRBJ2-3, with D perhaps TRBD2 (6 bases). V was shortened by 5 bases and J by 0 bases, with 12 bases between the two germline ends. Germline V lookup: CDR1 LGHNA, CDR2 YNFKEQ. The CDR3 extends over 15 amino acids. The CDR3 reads CASSRLSGSTDTQYF. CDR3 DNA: TGTGCCAGCAGCAGGTTGAGCGGGAGCACAGATACGCAGTATTTT.

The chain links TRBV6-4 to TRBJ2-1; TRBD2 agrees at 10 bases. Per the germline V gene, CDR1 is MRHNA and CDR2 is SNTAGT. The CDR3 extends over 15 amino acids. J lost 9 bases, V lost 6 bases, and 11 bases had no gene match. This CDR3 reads CASSAATSGIGEQFF. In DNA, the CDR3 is TGTGCCAGCAGCGCCGCAACTAGCGGGATTGGTGAGCAGTTCTTC.

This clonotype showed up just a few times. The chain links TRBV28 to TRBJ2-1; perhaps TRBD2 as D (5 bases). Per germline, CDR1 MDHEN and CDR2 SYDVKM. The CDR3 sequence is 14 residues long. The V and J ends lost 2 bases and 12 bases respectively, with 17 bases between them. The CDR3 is CASSLGSGQSMQFF. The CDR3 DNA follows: TGTGCCAGCAGTTTAGGGAGCGGTCAGAGTATGCAGTTCTTC.

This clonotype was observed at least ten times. CDR3 coding DNA: TGCAGCGTTGATTTTGGCGGGAGGGGATGGGAGCAGTTCTTC. Its translation is CSVDFGGRGWEQFF. This sequence joins TRBV29-1 and TRBJ2-1, with 9 bases lining up with TRBD2. Germline CDR1 is SQVTM and CDR2 is ANQGSEA. CDR3 length: 14 residues. V was clipped by 3 bases and J by 10 bases; unmatched bases: 10.

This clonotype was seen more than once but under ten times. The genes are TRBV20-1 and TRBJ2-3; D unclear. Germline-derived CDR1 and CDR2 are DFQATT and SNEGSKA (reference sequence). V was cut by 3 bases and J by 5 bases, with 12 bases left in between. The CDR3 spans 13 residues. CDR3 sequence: CSASLRYGDTQYF. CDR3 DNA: TGCAGTGCTAGTCTTAGGTATGGAGATACGCAGTATTTT.

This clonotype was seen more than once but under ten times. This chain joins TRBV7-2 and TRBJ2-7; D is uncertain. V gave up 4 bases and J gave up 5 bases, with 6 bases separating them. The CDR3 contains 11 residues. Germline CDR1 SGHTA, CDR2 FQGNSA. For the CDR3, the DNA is TGTGCCAGCAGCTCTCTGCACGAGCAGTACTTC. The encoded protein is CASSSLHEQYF.

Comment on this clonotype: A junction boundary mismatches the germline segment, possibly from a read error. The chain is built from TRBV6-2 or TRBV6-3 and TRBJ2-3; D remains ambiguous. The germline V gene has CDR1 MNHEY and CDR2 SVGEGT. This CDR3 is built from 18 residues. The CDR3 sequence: CPSSYEDNPPPITDTQYF. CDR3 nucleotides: TGTCCCAGCAGTTACGAAGACAATCCCCCCCCGATCACAGATACGCAGTATTTT.

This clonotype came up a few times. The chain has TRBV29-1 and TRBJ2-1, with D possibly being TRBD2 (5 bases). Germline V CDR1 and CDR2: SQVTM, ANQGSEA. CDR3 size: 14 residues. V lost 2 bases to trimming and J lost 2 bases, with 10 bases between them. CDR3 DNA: TGCAGCGTTGAAAAAGGGAGAACCTACAATGAGCAGTTCTTC. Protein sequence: CSVEKGRTYNEQFF.

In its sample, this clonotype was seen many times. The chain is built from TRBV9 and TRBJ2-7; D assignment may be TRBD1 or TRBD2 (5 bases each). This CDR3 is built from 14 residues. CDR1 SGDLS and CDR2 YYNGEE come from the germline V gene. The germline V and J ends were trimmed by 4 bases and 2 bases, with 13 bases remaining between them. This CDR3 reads CASSPGPQPYEQYF. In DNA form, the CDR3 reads TGTGCCAGCAGCCCGGGACCGCAACCCTACGAGCAGTACTTC.

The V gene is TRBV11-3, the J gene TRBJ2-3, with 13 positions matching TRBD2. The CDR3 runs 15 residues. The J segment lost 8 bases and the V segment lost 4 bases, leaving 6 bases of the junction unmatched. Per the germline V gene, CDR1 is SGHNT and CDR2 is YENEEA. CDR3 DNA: TGTGCCAGCAGCTCGGGACTAGCGGGAAGCGGTACGCAGTATTTT. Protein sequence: CASSSGLAGSGTQYF.